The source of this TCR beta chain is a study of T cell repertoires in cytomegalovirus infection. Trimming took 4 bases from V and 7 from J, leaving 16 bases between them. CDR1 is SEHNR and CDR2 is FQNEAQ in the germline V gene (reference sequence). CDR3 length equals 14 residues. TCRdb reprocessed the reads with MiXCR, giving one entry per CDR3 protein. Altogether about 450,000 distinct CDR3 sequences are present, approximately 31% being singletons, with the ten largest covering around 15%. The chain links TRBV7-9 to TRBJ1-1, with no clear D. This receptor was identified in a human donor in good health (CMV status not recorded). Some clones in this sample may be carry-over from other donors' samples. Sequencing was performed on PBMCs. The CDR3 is CASSSTPRVYEAFF. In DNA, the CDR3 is TGTGCCAGCAGCTCCACACCCCGGGTCTATGAAGCTTTCTTT.